What follows describes a single T cell receptor beta chain. This entry belongs to a study of PD-L1 blockade in urothelial cancer. Turning to the study itself: Patients, treated from 2014 onward, received atezolizumab 1,200 mg intravenously every 3 weeks. Analyses used blood from 3 weeks (second dose) and 6 weeks after treatment start.

Some clones are missing from TCRdb's copy, which holds only in-frame ones; the method was immunoSEQ multiplex PCR. This repertoire shows about 87,000 clones, around 84% found once; its top ten account for more than 2%. The time point denotes: pretreatment peripheral blood. The CDR3 consists of 20 residues. The trim removed 2 bases at V and 5 bases at J, leaving 15 bases unmatched. CDR1 is GTSNPN and CDR2 is SVGIG in the germline V gene (reference sequence). Sequences were derived from PBMCs, sampled around atezolizumab (anti-PD-L1) treatment. The sequence derives from a man aged 55 to 70 with urothelial cancer. The rearrangement joins TRBV30 to TRBJ2-2, with 15 bases lining up with TRBD2. The CDR3 nucleotides read TGTGCCTGGAGTCCACCCCACGGACTAGCGGGGGGGAAGGGTACCGGGGAGCTGTTTTTT. Its translation is CAWSPPHGLAGGKGTGELFF.